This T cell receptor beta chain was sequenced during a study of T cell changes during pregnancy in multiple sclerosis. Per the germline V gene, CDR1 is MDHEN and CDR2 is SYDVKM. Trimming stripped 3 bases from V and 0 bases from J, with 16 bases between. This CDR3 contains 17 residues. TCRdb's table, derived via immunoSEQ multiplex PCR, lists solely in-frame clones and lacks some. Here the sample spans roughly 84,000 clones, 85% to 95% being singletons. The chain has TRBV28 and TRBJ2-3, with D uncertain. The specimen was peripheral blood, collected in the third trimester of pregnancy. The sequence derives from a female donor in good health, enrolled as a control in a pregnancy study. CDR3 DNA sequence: TGTGCCAGCAGTTTTACCCCCGCGGTACAAAGCACAGATACGCAGTATTTT. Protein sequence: CASSFTPAVQSTDTQYF.